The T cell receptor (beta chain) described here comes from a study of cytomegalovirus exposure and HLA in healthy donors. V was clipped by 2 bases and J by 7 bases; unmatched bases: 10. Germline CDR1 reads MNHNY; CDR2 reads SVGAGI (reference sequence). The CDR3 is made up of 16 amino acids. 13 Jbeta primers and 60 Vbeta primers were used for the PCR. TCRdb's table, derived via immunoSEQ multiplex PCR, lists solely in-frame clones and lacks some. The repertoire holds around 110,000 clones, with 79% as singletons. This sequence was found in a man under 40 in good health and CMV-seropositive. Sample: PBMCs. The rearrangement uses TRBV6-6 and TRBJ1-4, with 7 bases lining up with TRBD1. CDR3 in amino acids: CASSYAKGAGGEKLFF. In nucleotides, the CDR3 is TGTGCCAGCAGTTACGCGAAGGGGGCAGGTGGTGAAAAACTGTTTTTT.